The entry below describes one T cell receptor beta chain. The antigen remains undetermined. The sample is drawn from a study of CXCR3-negative and CXCR3-positive naive CD8 T cells. Study results and limitations: Naive cells with CXCR3 showed TRB CDR3s that were more hydrophobic than those in CXCR3-negative naive cells. TRBV-TRBJ usage matched between naive CXCR3-negative and CXCR3-positive cells but not between memory cells.

UMI labels and 5' RACE were used to prepare the TRB cDNA libraries. With the 5' RACE reads reprocessed, TCRdb shows one record per CDR3 protein and no DNA. Its table lists 55,000 to 65,000 distinct CDR3 sequences. Every CD8+ subset sample held more than 250,000 flow-sorted cells, done in triplicate. Germline CDR1 is SQVTM and CDR2 is ANQGSEA. There are 13 residues in the CDR3. Sequenced material: naive CXCR3- CD8+ T cells from blood. Subset in this sample: CD45RO-CCR7+CD27+CD95- naive CD8+ T cells lacking CXCR3 (TNR3-). This sequence joins TRBV29-1 and TRBJ2-1; with no DNA, the TCRdb D assignment of TRBD1 cannot be verified. The TCR was taken from a human donor in good health. Some clones in this sample may be carry-over from other donors' samples. This chain's CDR3 is CSAAGADYNEQFF.